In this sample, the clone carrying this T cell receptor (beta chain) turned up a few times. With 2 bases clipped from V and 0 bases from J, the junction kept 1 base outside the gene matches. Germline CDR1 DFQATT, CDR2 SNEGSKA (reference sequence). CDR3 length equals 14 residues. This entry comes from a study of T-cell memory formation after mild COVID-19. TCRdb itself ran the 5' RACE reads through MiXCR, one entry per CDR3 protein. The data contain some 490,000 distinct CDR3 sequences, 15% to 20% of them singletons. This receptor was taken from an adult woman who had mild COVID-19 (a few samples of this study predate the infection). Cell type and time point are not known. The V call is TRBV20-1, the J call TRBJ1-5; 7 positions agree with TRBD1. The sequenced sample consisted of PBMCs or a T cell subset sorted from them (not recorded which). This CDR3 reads CSARKGASNQPQHF. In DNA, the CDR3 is TGCAGTGCTAGAAAGGGGGCTAGCAATCAGCCCCAGCATTTT.